The 30 T cell receptor beta chains in this list originate from one sample, sequenced in a study of cytomegalovirus exposure and HLA in healthy donors. Primers: 60 Vbeta forward and 13 Jbeta reverse. The data were produced by immunoSEQ multiplex PCR, yet TCRdb's version contains in-frame clones alone and is incomplete. The table records some 180,000 clones, about 82% of them present only once. Sequencing was performed on PBMCs. These receptors were taken from a man aged 18 to 35 in good health and CMV-seronegative.

The chain has TRBV19 and TRBJ1-2; 8 bases are a match to TRBD1. The V and J ends lost 2 bases and 0 bases, in that order; junction bases with no gene match: 17. This CDR3 contains 20 residues. Germline CDR1 and CDR2: LNHDA and SQIVND (reference sequence). The CDR3: CASSIYIDYLRDRTNYGYTF. For the CDR3, the DNA is TGTGCCAGTAGTATATATATAGATTACCTCCGGGACAGGACTAACTATGGCTACACCTTC.

The rearrangement uses TRBV7-8 and TRBJ2-7; 7 positions agree with TRBD2. V lost 5 bases and J lost 2; bases outside the gene matches: 9. Germline V gene sequence: CDR1 SGHVS, CDR2 FQNEAQ. This CDR3 spans 15 amino acids. Here the CDR3 reads CASSPLAVGPYEQYF. CDR3 sequence (DNA): TGTGCCAGCAGCCCCCTAGCGGTAGGCCCCTACGAGCAGTACTTC.

This clone was picked up a small number of times. The CDR3 DNA sequence: TGTGCCAGCAGTTTATTTCTAGCGGGAGGCACAGATACGCAGTATTTT. Translated: CASSLFLAGGTDTQYF. The chain carries TRBV28 and TRBJ2-3; 10 nucleotides line up with TRBD2. V gave up 1 base and J gave up 1 base; unmatched junction bases: 2. The CDR3 contains 16 residues. CDR1 and CDR2 from the germline V gene are MDHEN and SYDVKM.

This clone has only a few counts. The chain has TRBV9 and TRBJ2-7; 8 bases line up with TRBD1. CDR1 and CDR2 (germline): SGDLS, YYNGEE. The CDR3 has 16 residues. V was pared by 4 bases and J by 1 base, with 10 bases of the junction left unmatched. Written as DNA, the CDR3 is TGTGCCAGCAGCCCCAGAACCGGGACAGGATCCTACGAGCAGTACTTC. It is translated as CASSPRTGTGSYEQYF.

The table lists this clone with a count of one. The CDR3 DNA reads as TGTGCCTGGAGTGGAGGACAGGGTGAAAAACTGTTTTTT. Amino acids: CAWSGGQGEKLFF. J is TRBJ1-4 and V is TRBV30; the match to TRBD1 covers 8 bases. This CDR3 has 13 amino acids. Trimming took 1 base from V and 7 from J; bases not matched to a gene: 2. Germline CDR1 and CDR2: GTSNPN and SVGIG (reference sequence).

The V and J genes are TRBV6-6 and TRBJ2-3; the match to TRBD2 covers 9 bases. The CDR3 runs 15 residues. The ends lost 2 bases at V and 7 bases at J; junction bases unmatched: 7. The V gene's germline CDR1 is MNHNY and CDR2 SVGAGI (reference sequence). In DNA, the CDR3 is TGTGCCAGCAGTTACGGCGCGGGGGGGGCAAATACGCAGTATTTT. It is translated as CASSYGAGGANTQYF.

This clone was found a few times. The rearrangement uses TRBV19 and TRBJ1-1, with 8 bases that match TRBD1. Looked up from germline, CDR1 is LNHDA and CDR2 is SQIVND (reference sequence). With 5 bases clipped from V and 5 bases from J, the junction kept 4 bases outside the gene matches. The CDR3 is 13 residues long. CDR3 in amino acids: CASSPDRVTEAFF. CDR3 nucleotides: TGTGCCAGTAGTCCGGACAGGGTTACTGAAGCTTTCTTT.

The rearrangement links TRBV19 to TRBJ1-5, with a tentative D call TRBD1 (5 bases). V shed 0 bases and J shed 6 bases, with 6 bases lying between them. The V gene's germline CDR1 is LNHDA and CDR2 SQIVND (reference sequence). CDR3 size: 13 residues. The CDR3 sequence is CASSIDRGQPQHF. CDR3 sequence (DNA): TGTGCCAGTAGTATAGATAGGGGTCAGCCCCAGCATTTT.

The chain combines TRBV11-2 with TRBJ2-7, with 8 bases aligning to TRBD2. The CDR3 consists of 13 residues. CDR1 and CDR2 from the germline V gene are SGHAT and FQNNGV. The J segment lost 6 bases and the V segment lost 2 bases, leaving 3 bases of the junction unmatched. The CDR3 sequence is CASSLLAGFEQYF. In DNA form, the CDR3 reads TGTGCCAGCAGCTTATTAGCGGGGTTCGAGCAGTACTTC.

The table lists this clone with a count of one. The chain carries TRBV30 and TRBJ1-4; no firm D call. Between the trimmed V and J ends, which lost 7 bases and 7 bases, there was a span of 16 bases. The CDR3 totals 13 residues. CDR1 is GTSNPN and CDR2 is SVGIG in the germline V gene (reference sequence). CDR3 residues: CASSSGWGEKLFF. The CDR3, as DNA: TGTGCCTCTTCGTCGGGGTGGGGTGAAAAACTGTTTTTT. The full variable domain, rest sourced from reference TRBV30 and TRBJ1-4, is SQTIHQWPATLVQPVGSPLSLECTVEGTSNPNLYWYRQAAGRGLQLLFYSVGIGQISSEVPQNLSASRPQDRQFILSSKKLLLSDSGFYLCASSSGWGEKLFFGSGTQLSVL.

V and J are TRBV5-5 and TRBJ1-6, with D hard to call. The ends were cut back, 7 bases at V and 4 bases at J, with 9 bases in the middle. This CDR3 spans 13 amino acids. Per the germline V gene, CDR1 is SGHKS and CDR2 is YYEKEE (reference sequence). CDR3 region: CASEPHYNSPLHF. CDR3 nucleotide sequence: TGTGCCAGCGAGCCCCATTATAATTCACCCCTCCACTTT.

This clone has just a few counts. The chain joins TRBV5-4 to TRBJ1-1, with D perhaps matching TRBD1 (5 bases). Germline V gene lookup returns CDR1 SGHNT and CDR2 YYREEE (reference sequence). CDR3 size: 13 residues. Trimming stripped 2 bases from V and 5 bases from J, with 10 bases between. The CDR3 loop reads CASSFGGETEAFF. CDR3 DNA: TGTGCCAGCAGCTTCGGGGGGGAAACTGAAGCTTTCTTT.

V gene TRBV6-5 combines with J gene TRBJ1-1; 7 bases are a match to TRBD1. With 9 bases clipped from V and 4 bases from J, the junction kept 11 bases outside the gene matches. The CDR3 length is 14 residues. CDR1 MNHEY and CDR2 SVGAGI come from the germline V gene. The CDR3 spells CASYRQGVGTEAFF. The CDR3 coding sequence is TGTGCCAGTTACCGGCAGGGGGTAGGCACTGAAGCTTTCTTT.

The chain links TRBV6-6 to TRBJ2-3, with no clear D. The V end was cut by 2 bases, the J end by 8 bases, with 11 bases between. Germline V lookup: CDR1 MNHNY, CDR2 SVGAGI (reference sequence). The CDR3 spans 13 residues. The CDR3 coding sequence is TGTGCCAGCAGTTACGGGCCTCAAGGTACGCAGTATTTT. This encodes CASSYGPQGTQYF.

The chain carries TRBV7-8 and TRBJ1-2, with D perhaps matching TRBD1 (5 bases). Germline V gene lookup returns CDR1 SGHVS and CDR2 FQNEAQ. CDR3 length: 15 amino acids. Trimming pared 1 base from V and 2 bases from J, leaving 11 bases between. Here the CDR3 reads CASSLVSPGNYGYTF. CDR3 bases: TGTGCCAGCAGCTTAGTGAGCCCAGGGAACTATGGCTACACCTTC.

The CDR3 coding sequence is TGTGCCACCAGCAGAGGAAGAGGGGAGCAGTACTTC. It is translated as CATSRGRGEQYF. V gene TRBV15 combines with J gene TRBJ2-7, with a weak D call TRBD2 (5 bases). Germline lookup yields CDR1 LNHNV and CDR2 YYDKDF (reference sequence). Trimming took off 1 base at V and 7 bases at J, with 8 bases between the two ends. The CDR3 length is 12 residues.

Of note for this clone: Germline and junction disagree at one end, which may indicate a read error. The chain is built from TRBV6-1 and TRBJ2-5, with D possibly matching TRBD2 (5 bases). The germline CDR1 and CDR2 sequences are MNHNS and SASEGT. The CDR3 extends over 14 amino acids. CDR3 bases: TGTGCCAGCCGTGAGAGCCCCGGGAAAGAGACCCAGTACTTC. Protein sequence: CASRESPGKETQYF.

This clone was seen a handful of times. The chain employs TRBV6-5 and TRBJ2-3; 8 positions agree with TRBD1. Germline CDR1 and CDR2: MNHEY and SVGAGI. This CDR3 has 15 residues. J gave up 5 bases and V 2 bases, and 6 bases lay outside the gene matches. CDR3 region: CASSYGQGAGDTQYF. DNA for the CDR3: TGTGCCAGCAGTTACGGGCAGGGGGCTGGAGATACGCAGTATTTT.

The sample holds a few counts of this clone. The chain uses TRBV9 and TRBJ1-1; D may be TRBD1 (6 bases). Trimming left V 4 bases short and J 3 bases short, with 13 bases between. CDR3 length: 14 amino acids. Germline-derived CDR1 and CDR2 are SGDLS and YYNGEE. CDR3 DNA sequence: TGTGCCAGCAGCCCACAGGGACGTGACACTGAAGCTTTCTTT. It encodes CASSPQGRDTEAFF.

The chain combines TRBV5-1 with TRBJ2-5; 7 positions match TRBD2. The DNA end is more similar to TRBJ2-7, so the J call may be wrong. This CDR3 spans 15 amino acids. From germline, CDR1 is SGHRS and CDR2 YFSETQ. This chain's CDR3 is CASSPGRGWEYEQYF. The CDR3 DNA sequence: TGCGCCAGCAGCCCCGGGCGGGGGTGGGAGTACGAGCAGTACTTC.

The rearrangement uses TRBV30 and TRBJ2-7; 8 bases are shared with TRBD1. The CDR3 is 15 residues long. V shed 3 bases and J 5 bases; nucleotides not matched to a gene: 12. Germline CDR1 reads GTSNPN; CDR2 reads SVGIG (reference sequence). The CDR3 region is CAWRLRRQGLDEQYF. The CDR3 region has the DNA TGTGCCTGGAGACTCAGAAGACAGGGGTTGGACGAGCAGTACTTC.

The rearrangement joins TRBV2 to TRBJ2-7; D might be TRBD2 (5 bases). Trimming took 8 bases from V and 9 from J, leaving 26 bases between them. Germline values: CDR1 SNHLY, CDR2 FYNNEI. This CDR3 contains 15 residues. CDR3 in amino acids: CASADRAPDLSGQYF. CDR3 bases: TGTGCCAGCGCAGACCGGGCCCCAGATCTGAGCGGGCAGTACTTC.

The gene calls are TRBV5-1 and TRBJ1-3; D is ambiguous. Germline V lookup: CDR1 SGHRS, CDR2 YFSETQ. The CDR3 is 14 amino acids. Deletions cut 4 bases from V and 0 bases from J, with 8 bases between. CDR3 in DNA: TGCGCCAGCAGCGGCGGTAGCTCTGGAAACACCATATATTTT. Its protein product is CASSGGSSGNTIYF.

This clone has more than one count but fewer than ten. The rearrangement uses TRBV19 and TRBJ1-1; a weak D match, TRBD1 (6 bases). V shed 3 bases and J shed 1 base, with 12 bases lying between them. Germline CDR1 LNHDA, CDR2 SQIVND (reference sequence). The CDR3 is made up of 15 amino acids. As DNA, the CDR3 is TGTGCCAGTAGTATGTCAGGGACAAAGAACACTGAAGCTTTCTTT. It yields the protein CASSMSGTKNTEAFF.

The chain recombines TRBV6-5 with TRBJ2-7; 12 bases line up with TRBD2. Germline CDR1 is MNHEY and CDR2 is SVGAGI. The CDR3 is 16 residues long. V was pared by 1 base and J by 4 bases, with 5 bases of the junction left unmatched. CDR3 sequence (DNA): TGTGCCAGCAGTTACTTGACTAGCGGGAGAGGTTACGAGCAGTACTTC. It encodes CASSYLTSGRGYEQYF.

This chain joins TRBV9 and TRBJ2-2; D gene ambiguous. V was pared by 0 bases and J by 6 bases, with 6 bases between. The CDR3 covers 13 residues. The germline V gene has CDR1 SGDLS and CDR2 YYNGEE. CDR3 sequence: CASSVGVAGELFF. The CDR3 DNA reads as TGTGCCAGCAGCGTAGGTGTCGCCGGGGAGCTGTTTTTT.

The chain combines TRBV6-4 with TRBJ1-1; 7 bases align to TRBD1. CDR1 is MRHNA, CDR2 SNTAGT, per germline. The CDR3 contains 17 residues. The trim removed 6 bases at V and 2 bases at J, leaving 15 bases unmatched. For the CDR3, the DNA is TGTGCCAGCAGAGCTACAGGGGCCCCATCTTCTAACACTGAAGCTTTCTTT. This sequence encodes CASRATGAPSSNTEAFF.

The rearrangement links TRBV6-6 to TRBJ2-3; tentative D call: TRBD2 (7 bases). This CDR3 is built from 14 residues. Per the germline V gene, CDR1 is MNHNY and CDR2 is SVGAGI (reference sequence). V lost 10 bases and J lost 4, with 18 bases in between. In nucleotides, the CDR3 is TGTGCCATCACGGGCGGGGGCGGGGCAGATACGCAGTATTTT. It encodes CAITGGGGADTQYF.

This clone was recorded once. The chain joins TRBV5-4 to TRBJ2-7, with 11 bases aligning to TRBD1. Germline values: CDR1 SGHNT, CDR2 YYREEE (reference sequence). CDR3 length equals 14 residues. The V and J ends lost 2 bases and 7 bases, in that order; junction bases with no gene match: 5. CDR3 residues: CASSFGQGAGEQYF. The CDR3 DNA reads TGTGCCAGCAGCTTCGGACAGGGGGCGGGAGAGCAGTACTTC.

The chain uses TRBV2 and TRBJ2-7; 12 bases are a match to TRBD1. Per the germline V gene, CDR1 is SNHLY and CDR2 is FYNNEI. There are 17 residues in the CDR3. With V trimmed by 6 bases and J by 4 bases, 13 bases remained unmatched. CDR3 protein: CASSEILPGQGAYEQYF. CDR3 in DNA: TGTGCCAGCAGCGAAATCCTCCCGGGACAGGGGGCTTACGAGCAGTACTTC.